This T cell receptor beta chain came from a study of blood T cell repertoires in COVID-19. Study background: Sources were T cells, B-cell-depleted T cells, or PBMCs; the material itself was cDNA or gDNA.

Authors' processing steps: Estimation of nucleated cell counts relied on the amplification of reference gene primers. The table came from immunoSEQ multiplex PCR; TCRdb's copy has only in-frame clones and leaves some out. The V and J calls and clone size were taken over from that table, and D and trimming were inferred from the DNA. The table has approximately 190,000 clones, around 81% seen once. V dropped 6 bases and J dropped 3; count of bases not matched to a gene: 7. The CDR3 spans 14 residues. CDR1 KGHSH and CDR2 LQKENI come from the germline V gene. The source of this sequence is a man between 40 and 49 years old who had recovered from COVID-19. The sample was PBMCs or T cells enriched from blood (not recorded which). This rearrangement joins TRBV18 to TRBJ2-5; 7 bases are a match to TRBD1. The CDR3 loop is CASSLRTGEETQYF. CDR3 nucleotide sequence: TGTGCCAGCTCGCTTCGGACAGGCGAAGAGACCCAGTACTTC.